The rows below give T cell receptor beta chains drawn from one sample of a study of cytomegalovirus exposure and HLA in healthy donors. Method: immunoSEQ multiplex PCR; TCRdb's copy keeps in-frame clones and lacks some. The sample carries 110,000 to 150,000 clones, around 79% recorded once. Sequencing used PBMCs. The source of these receptors is a female donor in good health and CMV-seronegative. Both conserved end residues are part of each CDR3. The order of the fields is D gene, clone size, V gene, J gene, CDR3 DNA, CDR3 protein. The D gene is left open where the match is weak. Not every row has a clone size; where given, it reads once, few, many or a size class.

TRBD1	.	TRBV7-6	TRBJ2-7	TGTGCCAGCAGCTGGAGGACAGGGGAGAGCGAGCAGTACTTC	CASSWRTGESEQYF
TRBD1	.	TRBV5-4	TRBJ2-1	TGTGCCAGCAGCTCCGGGACAGGAGGACCTTACAATGAGCAGTTCTTC	CASSSGTGGPYNEQFF
TRBD1	.	TRBV19	TRBJ2-7	TGTGCCAGTAGTCGTCCCGGGACAGGGAACGAGCAGTACTTC	CASSRPGTGNEQYF
TRBD1	.	TRBV28	TRBJ2-7	TGTGCCAGCAGTTCGGGACAGGGCTCCTACGAGCAGTACTTC	CASSSGQGSYEQYF
TRBD2	few	TRBV11-3	TRBJ2-5	TGTGCCAGCAGCCCCTACCCGGGGGGGACCCAGTACTTC	CASSPYPGGTQYF
.	.	TRBV7-9	TRBJ2-6	TGTGCCAGCAGCCCCGGTGGTTACTCTGGGGCCAACGTCCTGACTTTC	CASSPGGYSGANVLTF
.	once	TRBV21-1	TRBJ1-5	TGTGCCAGCAGCAAAAGGCCAGCGGACAGGGACAATCAGCCCCAGCATTTT	CASSKRPADRDNQPQHF
.	.	TRBV10-3	TRBJ1-2	TGTGCCATCAGTATGACGACCTCGGAGGGATATGGCTACACCTTC	CAISMTTSEGYGYTF
.	.	TRBV2	TRBJ2-5	TGTGCCAGCAGTGAGAGGGAGACCCAGTACTTC	CASSERETQYF
TRBD1	.	TRBV15	TRBJ2-1	TGTGCCACCAGCAGACCAAGGAGGGGGACAGGGGTCCAAGATGAGCAGTTCTTC	CATSRPRRGTGVQDEQFF
TRBD1	.	TRBV6-5	TRBJ2-7	TGTGCCAGCGATCGGACAGGGGGTTCTCTCGAGCAGTACTTC	CASDRTGGSLEQYF
TRBD2	once	TRBV5-1	TRBJ2-7	TGCGCCAGCAGCCCACTAGCGGGAAGGGGCGAGCAGTACTTC	CASSPLAGRGEQYF